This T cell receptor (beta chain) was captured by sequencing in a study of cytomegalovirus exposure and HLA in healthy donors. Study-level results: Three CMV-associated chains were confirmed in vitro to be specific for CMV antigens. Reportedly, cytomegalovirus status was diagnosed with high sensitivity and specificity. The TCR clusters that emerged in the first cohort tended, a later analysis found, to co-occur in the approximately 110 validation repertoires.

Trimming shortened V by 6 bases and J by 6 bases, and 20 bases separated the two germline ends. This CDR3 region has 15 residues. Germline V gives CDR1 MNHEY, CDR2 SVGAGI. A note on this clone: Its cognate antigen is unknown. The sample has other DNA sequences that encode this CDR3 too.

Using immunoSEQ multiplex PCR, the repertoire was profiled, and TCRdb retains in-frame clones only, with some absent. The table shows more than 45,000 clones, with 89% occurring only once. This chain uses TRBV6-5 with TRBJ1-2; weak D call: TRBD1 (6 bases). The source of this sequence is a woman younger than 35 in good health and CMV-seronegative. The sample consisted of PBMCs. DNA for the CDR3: TGTGCCAGCAGCTCACCTCGCAGGGGTCTGGATGGCTACACCTTC. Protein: CASSSPRRGLDGYTF.